The sequence of this T cell receptor beta chain was determined in a study of regulatory T cells in long-lasting Graves disease (dated by TCRdb to the early 2020s). A note on the overall study: Patients with newly diagnosed Graves' disease had been on antithyroid drugs for under 3 months. Patients with persistent Graves' disease were compared with patients with newly diagnosed Graves' disease using TCR sequencing and RNA sequencing of peripheral blood. The study took place in China and was registered as a clinical trial. TCR sequencing covered approximately 13 persistent and approximately 20 newly diagnosed Graves' disease patients, around 33 samples in total. Overall study outcomes, separate from this receptor: Patients with persistent disease shared more public clonotypes (about 3,000) than newly diagnosed patients did (nearly 1,000). Only the TCR beta chain was sequenced and analyzed. The small sample size was acknowledged by the authors as a limitation that may reduce accuracy. The study examined only peripheral blood because the primary lesion, thyroid tissue, could not be accessed. Persistent disease showed preferential use of TRBV28, TRBJ1-2 and TRBJ2-5, whereas newly diagnosed disease favored TRBV20-1 and TRBJ2-1. Persistent Graves' disease patients showed lower TCR Shannon entropy and fewer highly expanded clones than newly diagnosed patients, suggesting clonal expansion.

The protocol used for the library was multiplex PCR. The sample was run on an Illumina HiSeq 4000. To build TCR beta libraries, CDR3 regions were amplified by Arm-PCR using iRepertoire HTBI primers. Before sequencing, the PCR products went through gel purification. In the authors' own workflow: Gene usage analysis of CDR3 amino acid clonotypes relied on the roughly 60 TRBV and fewer than 15 TRBJ segments identified across samples. COPE and FqMerger were used to merge the filtered high-quality paired reads into contigs. BLAST was used to align contigs to IMGT TRBV, TRBD and TRBJ reference genes, and CDR3 was defined according to IMGT. Clonotypes above 0.1% frequency were classified as highly expanded clones. Repertoire diversity was measured by Shannon entropy, and V-J evenness by the Gini coefficient. A clonotype found in more than one individual was treated as public. TCRdb reprocessed the public reads (quality trimming at Q25 with fastp, clone calling with MiXCR) and kept in-frame beta chains. Identical CDR3 proteins give one entry, which carries the most common genes and DNA. The V and J calls come from TCRdb's annotation, not from the publication. In this sample the table shows approximately 440,000 distinct CDR3 sequences, around 16% of which occur a single time. The ten largest clones represent 10% to 15% of the sample.

Per the publication, the time point label means: newly diagnosed GD, antithyroid drugs for less than 3 months. For both TCR sequencing and RNA sequencing, RNA was extracted from PBMCs using TRIzol. Graves' disease was diagnosed according to American Thyroid Association guidelines. The patients came from an endocrinology department in Xi'an, China. Each patient gave about 8.1 milliliters of peripheral blood, collected in an EDTA anticoagulant tube. Ficoll Paque Plus density gradient separation was used to isolate PBMCs, and no additional T cell sorting was done. RNA quality was checked with an Agilent 2100 Bioanalyzer and agarose gel, and concentration with a NanoDrop 2000. A word on this clonotype: Its specific antigen is unknown. It has no much larger one-base neighbor in the sample; base qualities were not kept.

The CDR3 sequence holds 12 residues, the cysteine and phenylalanine included. Kept here is only the CDR3 DNA, which spans 36 bases and is read in frame from base 1. For CDR1 and CDR2, the germline V gene lists SNHLY and FYNNEI. V loses 4 bases, J loses 6 bases, and the germline ends lie 10 bases apart. This sample was also put to use in a study of T cells in Graves' hyperthyroidism and ophthalmopathy. Looking at the second paper: Graves' hyperthyroidism was defined as stable when no progression to ophthalmopathy occurred over 18 months of follow-up. Hyperthyroidism patients were newly diagnosed, had a disease duration of under 2 months, and were aged 18 to 65 years. Any patient with an uncontrolled infection, another autoimmune disease, pregnancy or lactation was excluded. Diagnoses were based on clinical symptoms, serum thyroxine and TRAb, thyroid ultrasound and orbital computed tomography. The TCR CDR3 was subjected to a first round of RT-PCR using the HTBI primer set and the Qiagen OneStep RT-PCR kit. Most expanded thyroid clonotypes (frequency above 0.001) were also detected in blood, a finding suggesting that blood repertoires may reflect thyroid immune responses. Ophthalmopathy was separated from stable hyperthyroidism by a 13 V-J signature model, with approximately 85% sensitivity and about 81% specificity obtained in cross-validation and 80%/75% obtained in testing. In validation, progression to ophthalmopathy was predicted by the model with roughly 69% sensitivity and 72% to 80% specificity, a median of around 6.5 months before onset. A discovery cohort of approximately 100 patients, about 43 with Graves' ophthalmopathy and about 60 with stable Graves' hyperthyroidism, was used to find distinguishing TCR V-J signatures. Whether ophthalmopathy could be predicted prospectively was tested in an independent validation cohort made up of some 20 hyperthyroidism patients plus 17 patients who later progressed to ophthalmopathy. The roughly 99 discovery patients were divided at random into training and test sets in a 7:3 ratio. The study also compared thyroid tissue and blood T-cell repertoires from more than 5 Graves' hyperthyroidism patients. Once sampling was done, hyperthyroidism patients were given methimazole at a starting dose of 30 mg daily, whereas ophthalmopathy patients were given high-dose intravenous methylprednisolone. The libraries were constructed in a second round of multiplex PCR and then size-selected and purified. Sequencing of the libraries was done on an Illumina HiSeq2000 using paired-end 100 bp reads. SOAPnuke was used to process the raw data, throwing out any read that contained adapters or uncalled bases, had a mean Phred below 15, or lacked an exact constant-primer or identifier match. COPE v1.2.5 was used to merge high-quality paired reads, and clonotypes were defined as unique nucleotide sequences. MiTCR v1.1 was used to align clonotypes to the IMGT TRBV, TRBD and TRBJ reference segments. Only V-J combinations with frequency above 0.0001, covering 99% to 99.2% of repertoires, were analysed. The TCS score was defined as F50 (clonal expansion) divided by E x V (chaos), with BLOSUM62-based TCRdist calculated between CDR3 peptides within each V-J. Welch's t-statistics and random forest reduced 514 V-J features to around 14, which were used in a naive Bayes classifier (R e1071). Sample size was not statistically predetermined, and investigators were not blinded to group allocation. TCR Vbeta CDR3 sequencing of 120 to 150 peripheral blood samples (fewer than 45 ophthalmopathy, roughly 74 hyperthyroidism and approximately 17 progressor patients) is reported in the paper.

The sample in question was peripheral blood mononuclear cells (PBMCs), obtained at new diagnosis, from a patient treated with antithyroid drugs. This TCR derives from a man aged 35 to 55 with Graves disease. Donor details come from another sample of the same person, matched by shared clones. The chain was built from TRBV2 and TRBJ2-7, with an unclear D gene assignment. In nucleotide form, the sequence is TGTGCCAGCAGTGTATCCGGGTTCGAGCAGTACTTC. It encodes CASSVSGFEQYF.